This passage covers 8 T cell receptor beta chains from one sample sequenced in a study of blood T cell repertoires in COVID-19. Sequencing used immunoSEQ multiplex PCR; TCRdb keeps in-frame clones, though not all of them. Among fewer than 300,000 clones listed, 88% were seen once. Sequencing was performed on peripheral blood. The receptors derive from a man aged 55 to 70 who had recovered from COVID-19.

The chain links TRBV29-1 to TRBJ2-7, with TRBD2 identical over 9 bases. This CDR3 spans 17 amino acids. With 7 bases clipped from V and 3 bases from J, the junction kept 19 bases outside the gene matches. Germline CDR1 SQVTM, CDR2 ANQGSEA. The CDR3 reads CSARGLAGSPDYYEQYF. The CDR3, as DNA: TGCAGCGCACGTGGGCTAGCGGGGTCTCCGGACTACTACGAGCAGTACTTC.

This chain uses TRBV3-1 (or the pseudogene TRBV3-2) with TRBJ1-5; D gene uncertain. The CDR3 covers 14 residues. Germline lookup yields CDR1 LGHDT and CDR2 YNNKEL (reference sequence). V was clipped by 4 bases and J by 7 bases, with 14 bases between them. CDR3 nucleotide sequence: TGTGCCAGCAGCCGGACGGGGAGTACCCAGCCCCAGCATTTT. Encoded protein: CASSRTGSTQPQHF.

The rearrangement joins TRBV15 to TRBJ2-1; 13 bases agree with TRBD2. The ends lost 5 bases at V and 7 bases at J; junction bases unmatched: 2. The CDR3 consists of 14 residues. Germline lookup yields CDR1 LNHNV and CDR2 YYDKDF (reference sequence). The CDR3 coding sequence is TGTGCCACCAGCTGGGGACTAGCGGGGAATGAGCAGTTCTTC. Translating gives CATSWGLAGNEQFF.

A few counts support this clone. The chain couples TRBV7-9 to TRBJ2-1; the match to TRBD2 covers 10 bases. V lost 5 bases and J lost 7; bases outside the gene matches: 14. The CDR3 consists of 17 residues. Germline V gene data show CDR1 as SEHNR and CDR2 as FQNEAQ (reference sequence). The CDR3 DNA is TGTGCCAGCAGCCCACAAGCAGGGCTAGCGGGGGTGAATGAGCAGTTCTTC. Protein product: CASSPQAGLAGVNEQFF.

The chain joins TRBV7-3 to TRBJ2-1, with D unclear. The CDR3 contains 14 residues. V lost 3 bases and J lost 0, with 6 bases in between. CDR1 and CDR2 from the germline V gene are SGHTA and FQGTGA. The DNA of the CDR3 is TGTGCCAGCAGCTTGGCGGCCTCCTACAATGAGCAGTTCTTC. Translated: CASSLAASYNEQFF.

This sequence joins TRBV7-3 and TRBJ2-1; 11 bases are shared with TRBD2. In germline, CDR1 is SGHTA, CDR2 FQGTGA. The CDR3 extends over 16 amino acids. Trimming removed 6 bases from V and 2 bases from J; junction bases left unmatched: 6. The CDR3 DNA follows: TGTGCCAGCAGTCCACTAGCGGGGGACCCCTACAATGAGCAGTTCTTC. It specifies CASSPLAGDPYNEQFF.

The chain is built from TRBV4-2 and TRBJ2-1, with D perhaps matching TRBD2 (7 bases). The ends were cut back, 4 bases at V and 1 base at J, with 17 bases in the middle. The CDR3 extends over 17 amino acids. Germline CDR1 LGHNA, CDR2 YNFKEQ. The CDR3 coding sequence is TGTGCCAGCAGCCGGCAGACCGGGGGGCAATCCTACAATGAGCAGTTCTTC. Residues: CASSRQTGGQSYNEQFF.

The chain joins TRBV29-1 to TRBJ1-3, with a tentative D call TRBD1 (5 bases). V lost 5 bases to trimming and J lost 2 bases, with 10 bases between them. This CDR3 contains 13 residues. The germline CDR1 and CDR2 sequences are SQVTM and ANQGSEA. This chain's CDR3 is CSVSQGTGNTIYF. The CDR3 DNA is TGCAGCGTTTCTCAGGGAACTGGAAACACCATATATTTT.